The present T cell receptor beta chain was sequenced within a study of T cells in Graves' hyperthyroidism and ophthalmopathy. RNA transcripts were the template for amplifying TCR beta CDR3 regions. HTBI primers were the set used in a first-round RT-PCR of the TCR CDR3. TCRdb reprocessed the multiplex PCR reads with MiXCR, giving one entry per CDR3 protein. The sample holds about 840,000 distinct CDR3 sequences, roughly 37% seen once. There are 14 residues in the CDR3. CDR1 LNHDA and CDR2 SQIVND come from the germline V gene (reference sequence). Remarks on this clonotype: A clone one base away is much larger, so this may be a read error.

The sequenced sample consisted of blood. The chain links TRBV19 to TRBJ2-5, with a weak D call TRBD2 (5 bases). This clonotype originated in a man aged 18-30 years with Graves' hyperthyroidism. The CDR3 DNA reads TGTGCCAGTAGTCCGAGGCTAGCAGAAGAGACCCAGTGCTTC. It codes for CASSPRLAEETQCF.